One sample yielded the 27 T cell receptor beta chains listed below, sequenced in a study of blood T cell repertoires in COVID-19. The data were produced by immunoSEQ multiplex PCR, yet TCRdb's version contains in-frame clones alone and is incomplete. The repertoire holds about 210,000 clones, with 83% as singletons. The sequenced sample was peripheral blood. The receptors were gathered from a woman between 50 and 59 years old with acute or convalescent COVID-19.

The chain has TRBV10-3 and TRBJ2-7, with TRBD1 as a possible D gene (5 bases). There are 13 residues in the CDR3. The V end lost 3 bases, the J end lost 7 bases, and 13 bases lay between the germline ends. From germline, CDR1 is ENHRY and CDR2 SYGVKD. The CDR3 spells CAISDVAGNEQYF. As DNA, the CDR3 is TGTGCCATCAGTGACGTGGCAGGGAATGAGCAGTACTTC.

This clone was counted a single time. The chain has TRBV9 and TRBJ1-5, with 7 bases aligning to TRBD1. J lost 3 bases, V lost 4 bases, and 4 bases had no gene match. This CDR3 has 14 amino acids. The germline V gene has CDR1 SGDLS and CDR2 YYNGEE. The CDR3 coding sequence is TGTGCCAGCAGCCGGGACAGCTTCAATCAGCCCCAGCATTTT. It is translated as CASSRDSFNQPQHF.

The table lists this clone with a count of one. This chain joins TRBV5-1 and TRBJ2-1, with 11 positions matching TRBD2. Unmatched junction bases numbered 7, after V lost 2 bases and J lost 9 bases. Looked up from germline, CDR1 is SGHRS and CDR2 is YFSETQ. This CDR3 is 15 amino acids long. The CDR3 nucleotides read TGCGCCAGCAGCTTACTAGCGGGAGTTGGAGGTGAGCAGTTCTTC. Translation gives CASSLLAGVGGEQFF.

The chain employs TRBV18 and TRBJ2-2; D may be TRBD2 (5 bases). Germline CDR1 and CDR2: KGHSH and LQKENI. Trimming removed 6 bases from V and 3 bases from J, with 14 bases in between. The CDR3 covers 15 residues. The CDR3 DNA is TGTGCCAGCTCGCCGGGATCACGGGACACCGGGGAGCTGTTTTTT. Residues: CASSPGSRDTGELFF.

The chain joins TRBV4-2 to TRBJ2-7; a weak D match, TRBD2 (5 bases). The CDR3 is 14 residues long. The V and J ends lost 0 bases and 3 bases respectively, with 9 bases between them. Per the germline V gene, CDR1 is LGHNA and CDR2 is YNFKEQ. CDR3 nucleotides: TGTGCCAGCAGCCAAGAACTAGTCAGCTACGAGCAGTACTTC. Protein sequence: CASSQELVSYEQYF.

CDR3 bases: TGTGCCAGCTCACTGGACAGGAACTATGGCTACACCTTC. This codes for CASSLDRNYGYTF. The genes are TRBV18 and TRBJ1-2; 7 bases align to TRBD1. Trimming removed 4 bases from V and 2 bases from J; junction bases left unmatched: 1. There are 13 residues in the CDR3. The germline gives CDR1 KGHSH, CDR2 LQKENI.

The chain carries TRBV6-5 and TRBJ2-1; TRBD2 matches at 7 bases. The J segment lost 8 bases and the V segment lost 3 bases, leaving 10 bases of the junction unmatched. CDR1 MNHEY and CDR2 SVGAGI come from the germline V gene. This CDR3 is 15 amino acids long. The CDR3 is CASSYGSSGRDEQFF. Here the CDR3 DNA reads TGTGCCAGCAGTTATGGGTCTAGCGGTAGGGATGAGCAGTTCTTC.

A single count supports this clone. This chain uses TRBV28 with TRBJ1-1, with 10 bases lining up with TRBD1. The germline gives CDR1 MDHEN, CDR2 SYDVKM. The CDR3 spans 17 residues. V shed 4 bases and J 0 bases; nucleotides not matched to a gene: 8. CDR3 bases: TGTGCCAGCAGTTCGATGGGGACAGGGGCGATGAACACTGAAGCTTTCTTT. Protein product: CASSSMGTGAMNTEAFF.

With regard to this clone: A junction boundary mismatches the germline segment, possibly from a read error. In the same sample, other DNA sequences code for this CDR3. The chain couples TRBV11-2 to TRBJ2-7, with TRBD1 as a possible D gene (6 bases). The CDR3 consists of 15 residues. The germline V gene has CDR1 SGHAT and CDR2 FQNNGV. The CDR3 DNA reads TGTGCTAGCAGCGAACGACAGGTGAGCTCCTACGAGCAGTACTTC. It specifies CASSERQVSSYEQYF.

The chain uses TRBV5-1 and TRBJ1-1; D not certain. Germline loops: CDR1 SGHRS, CDR2 YFSETQ. The CDR3 loop spans 12 amino acids. V lost 0 bases and J lost 8, with 8 bases in between. In nucleotides, the CDR3 is TGCGCCAGCAGCTTGGAGGGAGAAGAAGCTTTCTTT. It yields the protein CASSLEGEEAFF. The full variable domain, with the rest looked up from reference TRBV5-1 and TRBJ1-1, is KAGVTQTPRYLIKTRGQQVTLSCSPISGHRSVSWYQQTPGQGLQFLFEYFSETQRNKGNFPGRFSGRQFSNSRSEMNVSTLELGDSALYLCASSLEGEEAFFGQGTRLTVV.

This clone has a single count. The chain recombines TRBV6-6 with TRBJ2-1; 10 bases are shared with TRBD2. V shed 9 bases, J shed 9 bases, and the junction held 2 bases outside the gene matches. There are 11 residues in the CDR3. Germline V lookup: CDR1 MNHNY, CDR2 SVGAGI (reference sequence). CDR3 DNA sequence: TGTGCCAGTGGACTAGCGGTTGAGCAGTTCTTC. Protein sequence: CASGLAVEQFF.

The rearrangement joins TRBV29-1 to TRBJ2-1; TRBD1 matches 8 bases. V lost 4 bases to trimming and J lost 8 bases; unmatched junction nucleotides: 13. The length of the CDR3 is 15 residues. Germline loops: CDR1 SQVTM, CDR2 ANQGSEA. The CDR3 here is CSVADRDDNIYEQFF. CDR3 DNA: TGCAGCGTTGCGGACAGGGACGATAACATCTATGAGCAGTTCTTC.

The chain is built from TRBV24-1 and TRBJ2-1, with D perhaps TRBD2 (5 bases). The CDR3 has 12 residues. CDR1 and CDR2 from the germline V gene are KGHDR and SFDVKD. Trimming left V 6 bases short and J 6 bases short, with 8 bases between. CDR3: CATSRGANEQFF. The DNA of the CDR3 is TGTGCCACCAGTCGGGGAGCCAATGAGCAGTTCTTC.

Ten or more counts support this clone. This chain joins TRBV18 and TRBJ1-1; 10 nucleotides line up with TRBD1. J was trimmed by 3 bases and V by 10 bases; bases with no gene match: 8. The germline V gene has CDR1 KGHSH and CDR2 LQKENI. This CDR3 has 14 amino acids. For the CDR3, the DNA is TGTGCCACCCTCCGGGGGACAGGGGACACTGAAGCTTTCTTT. This encodes CATLRGTGDTEAFF. Combining the CDR3 with reference TRBV18 and TRBJ1-1 gives the whole variable domain NAGVMQNPRHLVRRRGQEARLRCSPMKGHSHVYWYRQLPEEGLKFMVYLQKENIIDESGMPKERFSAEFPKEGPSILRIQQVVRGDSAAYFCATLRGTGDTEAFFGQGTRLTVV.

This clone has just a few counts. The gene calls are TRBV7-6 and TRBJ2-5; perhaps TRBD2 as D (5 bases). The germline V gene encodes CDR1 SGHVS and CDR2 FNYEAQ. The CDR3 has 16 amino acids. The V end lost 3 bases, the J end lost 2 bases, and 16 bases lay between the germline ends. CDR3 nucleotides: TGTGCCAGCAGCTTTATCTTTAGCGTAGTACAAGAGACCCAGTACTTC. Protein product: CASSFIFSVVQETQYF.

This chain connects TRBV27 to TRBJ2-7; possibly TRBD1 for D (8 bases). Germline CDR1 MNHEY, CDR2 SMNVEV (reference sequence). This CDR3 contains 15 residues. V gave up 9 bases and J gave up 6 bases, with 24 bases separating them. The CDR3 reads CASQIRGQGGSEQYF. CDR3 DNA sequence: TGTGCCAGTCAGATCAGAGGACAGGGAGGGAGCGAGCAGTACTTC.

The chain joins TRBV14 to TRBJ2-5; D unresolved. Germline CDR1 and CDR2: SGHDN and FVKESK. V was pared by 2 bases and J by 2 bases, with 9 bases between. The CDR3 length is 14 residues. CDR3 sequence reads: CASSQFGRQETQYF. The CDR3 DNA reads as TGTGCCAGCAGCCAATTCGGCAGGCAAGAGACCCAGTACTTC. Based on the CDR3 plus reference TRBV14 and TRBJ2-5, the full variable domain is EAGVTQFPSHSVIEKGQTVTLRCDPISGHDNLYWYRRVMGKEIKFLLHFVKESKQDESGMPNNRFLAERTGGTYSTLKVQPAELEDSGVYFCASSQFGRQETQYFGPGTRLLVL.

J is TRBJ2-2 and V is TRBV29-1, with 13 nucleotides matching TRBD2. CDR1 is SQVTM and CDR2 is ANQGSEA in the germline V gene. The CDR3 runs 16 residues. J gave up 4 bases and V 5 bases, and 7 bases lay outside the gene matches. The CDR3: CSVPRTSGSGTGELFF. The CDR3 DNA is TGCAGCGTTCCCCGGACTAGCGGGAGTGGCACCGGGGAGCTGTTTTTT.

This chain uses TRBV7-2 with TRBJ2-7; TRBD2 aligns across 8 bases. Germline V gene lookup returns CDR1 SGHTA and CDR2 FQGNSA. Trimming took 1 base from V and 2 from J; bases not matched to a gene: 1. This CDR3 spans 14 amino acids. The CDR3 DNA reads as TGTGCCAGCAGCTTAGGGACTAGCACCTACGAGCAGTACTTC. It yields the protein CASSLGTSTYEQYF.

This clone was recorded only once. CDR3 residues: CASKIAGGSYEQYF. CDR3 sequence (DNA): TGTGCCAGCAAAATAGCGGGAGGGTCCTACGAGCAGTACTTC. The V and J genes are TRBV6-5 and TRBJ2-7; TRBD2 agrees at 11 bases. With 7 bases clipped from V and 1 base from J, the junction kept 3 bases outside the gene matches. The CDR3 has 14 amino acids. The germline gives CDR1 MNHEY, CDR2 SVGAGI.

The chain links TRBV12-2 to TRBJ2-7; TRBD2, as called in the table, went unchecked against the DNA. TRBV12-2 is noted as a pseudogene. The CDR3 totals 15 residues. The CDR3 coding sequence is TGTGCAAGTCGCTTAAAGAGGCGGGGGGCCTACGAGCAGTACTTC. Its protein is CASRLKRRGAYEQYF.

The rearrangement uses TRBV5-8 and TRBJ2-6; a possible D gene is TRBD2 (5 bases). Germline V gene data show CDR1 as SGHTS and CDR2 as YDEGEE. Trimming removed 1 base from V and 2 bases from J, with 7 bases in between. CDR3 length: 15 amino acids. CDR3 region: CASSLRGTGANVLTF. CDR3 DNA: TGTGCCAGCAGCTTGCGGGGTACTGGGGCCAACGTCCTGACTTTC.

The rearrangement joins TRBV10-3 to TRBJ2-1, with D perhaps matching TRBD2 (5 bases). Deletions cut 2 bases from V and 7 bases from J, with 6 bases between. Germline lookup yields CDR1 ENHRY and CDR2 SYGVKD. CDR3 size: 12 residues. CDR3 nucleotides: TGTGCCATCAGTGAGCCGGGGAATGAGCAGTTCTTC. Translated, it gives CAISEPGNEQFF.

The J gene is TRBJ2-7, the V gene TRBV28; D uncertain. CDR3 length equals 13 residues. V dropped 2 bases and J dropped 0 bases, with 5 bases sitting between them. The germline CDR1 and CDR2 sequences are MDHEN and SYDVKM. Here the CDR3 reads CASSLPYSYEQYF. The CDR3 DNA reads TGTGCCAGCAGTTTACCTTACTCCTACGAGCAGTACTTC.

This rearrangement joins TRBV6-6 to TRBJ1-1, with D unresolved. V was clipped by 2 bases and J by 3 bases, with 10 bases between them. CDR1 is MNHNY, CDR2 SVGAGI, per germline (reference sequence). The CDR3 consists of 14 residues. This CDR3 reads CASSYEGRHTEAFF. For the CDR3, the DNA is TGTGCCAGCAGTTACGAGGGTAGGCACACTGAAGCTTTCTTT.

This clone was observed a handful of times. The rearrangement links TRBV7-9 to TRBJ1-1, with no clear D. CDR1 and CDR2 from the germline V gene are SEHNR and FQNEAQ (reference sequence). Trimming stripped 2 bases from V and 3 bases from J, with 10 bases between. This CDR3 is built from 14 residues. As DNA, the CDR3 is TGTGCCAGCAGCTTACGCGACACTTACACTGAAGCTTTCTTT. Protein: CASSLRDTYTEAFF.

This chain joins TRBV29-1 and TRBJ1-1, with a possible D match to TRBD1 (6 bases). CDR1 is SQVTM and CDR2 is ANQGSEA in the germline V gene. Trimming pared 7 bases from V and 1 base from J, leaving 13 bases between. The CDR3 runs 13 residues. DNA of the CDR3: TGCAGCGGATGCGCGACAGGGAACACTGAAGCTTTCTTT. Amino acids: CSGCATGNTEAFF.